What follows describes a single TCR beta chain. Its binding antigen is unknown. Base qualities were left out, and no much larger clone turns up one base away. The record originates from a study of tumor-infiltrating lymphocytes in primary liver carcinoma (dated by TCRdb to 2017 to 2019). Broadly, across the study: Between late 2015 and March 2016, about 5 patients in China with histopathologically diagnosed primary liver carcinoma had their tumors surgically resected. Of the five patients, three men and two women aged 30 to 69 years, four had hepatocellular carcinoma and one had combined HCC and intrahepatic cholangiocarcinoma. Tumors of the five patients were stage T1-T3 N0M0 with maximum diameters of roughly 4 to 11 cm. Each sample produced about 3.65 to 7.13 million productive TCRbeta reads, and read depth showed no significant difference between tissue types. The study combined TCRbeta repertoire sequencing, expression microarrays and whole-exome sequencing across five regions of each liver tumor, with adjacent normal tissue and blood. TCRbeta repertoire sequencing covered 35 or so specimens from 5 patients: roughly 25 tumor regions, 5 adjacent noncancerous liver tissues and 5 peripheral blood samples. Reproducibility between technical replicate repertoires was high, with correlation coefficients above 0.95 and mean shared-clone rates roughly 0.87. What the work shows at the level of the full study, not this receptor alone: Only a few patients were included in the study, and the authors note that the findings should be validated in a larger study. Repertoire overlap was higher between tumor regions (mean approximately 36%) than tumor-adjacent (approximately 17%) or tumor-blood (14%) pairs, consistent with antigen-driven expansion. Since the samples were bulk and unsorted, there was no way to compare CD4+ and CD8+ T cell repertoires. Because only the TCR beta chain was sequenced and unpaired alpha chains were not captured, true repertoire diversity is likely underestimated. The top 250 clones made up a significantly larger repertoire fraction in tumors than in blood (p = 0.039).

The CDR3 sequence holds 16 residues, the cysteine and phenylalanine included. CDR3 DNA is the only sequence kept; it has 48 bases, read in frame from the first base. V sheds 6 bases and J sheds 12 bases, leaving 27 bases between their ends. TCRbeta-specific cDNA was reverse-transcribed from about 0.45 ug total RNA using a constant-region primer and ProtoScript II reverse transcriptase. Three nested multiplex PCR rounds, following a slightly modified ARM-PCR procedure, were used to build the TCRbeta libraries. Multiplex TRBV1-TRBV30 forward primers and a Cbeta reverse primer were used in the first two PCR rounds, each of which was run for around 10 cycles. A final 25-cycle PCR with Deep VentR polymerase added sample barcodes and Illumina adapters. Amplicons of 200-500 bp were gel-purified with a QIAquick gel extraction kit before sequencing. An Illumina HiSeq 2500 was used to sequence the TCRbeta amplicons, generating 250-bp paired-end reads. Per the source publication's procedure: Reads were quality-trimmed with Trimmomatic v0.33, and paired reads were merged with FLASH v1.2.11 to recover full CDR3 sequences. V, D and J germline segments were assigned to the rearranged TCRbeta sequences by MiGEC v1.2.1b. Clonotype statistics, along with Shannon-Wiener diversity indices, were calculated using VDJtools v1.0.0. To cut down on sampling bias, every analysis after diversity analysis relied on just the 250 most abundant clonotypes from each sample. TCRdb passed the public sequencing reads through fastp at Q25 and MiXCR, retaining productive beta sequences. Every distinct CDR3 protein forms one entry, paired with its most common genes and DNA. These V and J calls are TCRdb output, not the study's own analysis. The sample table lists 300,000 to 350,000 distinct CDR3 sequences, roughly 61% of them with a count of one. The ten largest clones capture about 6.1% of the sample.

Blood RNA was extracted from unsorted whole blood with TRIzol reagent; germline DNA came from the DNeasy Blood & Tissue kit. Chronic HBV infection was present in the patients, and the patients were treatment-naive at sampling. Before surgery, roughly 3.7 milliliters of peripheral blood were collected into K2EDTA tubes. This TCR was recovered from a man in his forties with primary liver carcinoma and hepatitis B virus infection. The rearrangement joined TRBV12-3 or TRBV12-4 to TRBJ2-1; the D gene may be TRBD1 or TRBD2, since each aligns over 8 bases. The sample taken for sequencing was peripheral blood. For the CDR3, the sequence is CASREGQGGLAGRQFF. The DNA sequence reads TGTGCCAGCAGGGAAGGACAGGGCGGACTAGCAGGAAGGCAGTTCTTC.